This T cell receptor beta chain was identified during a study of blood T cell repertoires in COVID-19. Study-wide context: Samples taken during acute and convalescent COVID-19 were collected in the United States, Italy and Spain. T cells, B-cell-depleted T cells, or PBMCs supplied cDNA or gDNA.

The CDR3 sequence is 15 residues long. CDR1 and CDR2 (germline): PRHDT, FYEKMQ (reference sequence). V dropped 5 bases and J dropped 3; count of bases not matched to a gene: 4. Enrollment of patients from Seattle took place during active infection, with longitudinal follow-up. In the original workflow: How many nucleated cells were present was estimated from reference gene primer amplification. This table comes from immunoSEQ multiplex PCR, and its TCRdb copy is limited to in-frame clones, with some not included. Clone size and the V and J calls come from that table; the DNA yielded D and trimming. The table has roughly 180,000 clones, roughly 76% seen once.

This chain joins TRBV13 and TRBJ2-2, with 9 bases that match TRBD1. The clonotype was recovered from a woman aged 40 to 50 with COVID-19, enrolled during active disease. The sample comprised peripheral blood. The CDR3 nucleotides are TGTGCCAGCAGCCCGCGACAGGGGGACACCGGGGAGCTGTTTTTT. This gives the protein CASSPRQGDTGELFF.